A selection of T cell receptor beta chains follows, all from one sample in a study of T cell repertoires in cytomegalovirus infection. TCRdb recomputed calls from the reads with MiXCR, one row per CDR3 protein. The repertoire holds about 770,000 distinct CDR3 sequences, with roughly 28% as singletons. These receptors lack a known antigen. The sequences come from cultured CD8+ T cells from PBMCs, collected from culture after CMV antigen stimulation. The receptor source for this set is a human donor in good health (CMV status not recorded). Some clones in this sample may be carry-over from other donors' samples. CDR3s include the opening cysteine and the closing phenylalanine or tryptophan. D genes are given only for firm matches.

len,d_gene,j_gene,v_gene,CDR3aa
15,TRBD1,TRBJ1-5,TRBV7-6,CASSLGQGNNQPQHF
16,TRBD2,TRBJ2-3,TRBV6-2/TRBV6-3,CASSYSPSGDTDTQYF
17,TRBD1,TRBJ2-7,TRBV24-1,CAIVDRDREPPAYEQYF
15,TRBD2,TRBJ2-3,TRBV6-2/TRBV6-3,CASSSRGGRADTQYF
12,TRBD2,TRBJ2-7,TRBV6-2/TRBV6-3,CASSGTSNEQYF
14,NA,TRBJ1-2,TRBV20-1,CSARAQPVNYGYTF
12,NA,TRBJ1-1,TRBV12-3/TRBV12-4,CASSPSAPEAFF
13,TRBD1,TRBJ2-5,TRBV5-1,CASKAGGGKTQYF
17,TRBD2,TRBJ2-2,TRBV24-1,CATSDPRGGRDTGELFF
13,NA,TRBJ2-7,TRBV7-6,CASTPKTLYEQYF
14,TRBD1,TRBJ1-4,TRBV12-3/TRBV12-4,CASSETSGTGVYFF
19,NA,TRBJ1-1,TRBV7-4,CASSPPGRGTDLKNTEAFF
15,TRBD2,TRBJ2-1,TRBV27,CASSLASGGYGEQFF
15,NA,TRBJ2-3,TRBV15,CATSTFGTPTDTQYF
18,NA,TRBJ1-3,TRBV6-5,CASSYSTKFAGEGNTIYF
15,NA,TRBJ1-5,TRBV28,CAATPPGILNQPQHF
16,NA,TRBJ2-1,TRBV5-1,CASSLAGESPYNEQFF
11,NA,TRBJ2-5,TRBV7-6,CASSLSGTQYF
16,NA,TRBJ1-6,TRBV3-1,CASSQDPSRVYSPLHF
13,NA,TRBJ1-4,TRBV18,CASSQRQDEKLFF
14,NA,TRBJ2-3,TRBV4-1,CASSQERITDTQYF
19,TRBD1,TRBJ1-1,TRBV7-8,CASSLYRGLPLESPFEAFF
11,NA,TRBJ2-7,TRBV7-6,CASSLALEVYF
12,NA,TRBJ2-1,TRBV9,CASSVQGHEQFF
14,NA,TRBJ1-1,TRBV6-1,CASSERDPGTEAFF
13,NA,TRBJ2-3,TRBV6-5,CASGGGGPDTQYF
13,NA,TRBJ1-2,TRBV5-4,CASSLGQLDGYTF
17,TRBD2,TRBJ2-3,TRBV12-3/TRBV12-4,CASSFVAGAISTDTQYF
17,TRBD1,TRBJ2-7,TRBV7-6,CASSARDRGPSSYEQYF
15,NA,TRBJ2-1,TRBV7-9,CASSRNRGGGNEQFF
16,NA,TRBJ2-5,TRBV24-1,CATSDFDRSYQETQYF
13,NA,TRBJ1-5,TRBV20-1,CSVRAGAGQPQHF
14,TRBD1,TRBJ1-2,TRBV27,CASSLVGTDYGYTF
17,NA,TRBJ2-1,TRBV6-5,CASSYSEGRRPWNEQFF
16,NA,TRBJ2-3,TRBV19,CASSIYAGGRTDTQYF
15,TRBD1,TRBJ2-1,TRBV6-1,CASSERDRGRNEQFF
17,TRBD1,TRBJ1-1,TRBV11-2,CASSSWDRGTMNTEAFF